A single sample gave rise to the 8 T cell receptor beta chains below, sequenced in a study of T cell repertoires in cytomegalovirus infection. TCRdb fed the reads into MiXCR, producing one record per CDR3 protein. This sample has about 920,000 distinct CDR3 sequences; 30% to 40% occur once, and the top ten carry about 14%. For these receptors, no antigen is known. The source was cultured CD8+ T cells from PBMCs, collected from culture after CMV antigen stimulation. These receptors all come from a human donor in good health (CMV status not recorded). Some clones in this sample may be carry-over from other donors' samples.

This clonotype was counted only a few times. The chain has TRBV5-6 and TRBJ2-7, with D maybe TRBD2 (6 bases). Trimming pared 4 bases from V and 1 base from J, leaving 9 bases between. This CDR3 has 13 amino acids. Germline CDR1 SGHDT, CDR2 YYEEEE. CDR3 sequence: CASSHGTSYEQYV. The CDR3 coding sequence is TGTGCCAGCAGCCACGGGACTTCCTACGAGCAGTACGTC.

V and J are TRBV19 and TRBJ2-1; TRBD2 matches at 11 bases. The CDR3 is made up of 18 amino acids. The germline V gene encodes CDR1 LNHDA and CDR2 SQIVND (reference sequence). The J segment lost 4 bases and the V segment lost 0 bases, leaving 8 bases of the junction unmatched. CDR3 sequence: CASSIDGLAGGLYNEQFF. The CDR3 DNA is TGTGCCAGTAGTATAGACGGGCTAGCGGGGGGCTTATACAATGAGCAGTTCTTC.

In its sample, this clonotype was seen a few times. The chain uses TRBV10-3 and TRBJ2-7; unclear D gene. The CDR3 consists of 14 residues. Germline lookup yields CDR1 ENHRY and CDR2 SYGVKD. With 3 bases removed from V and 2 bases from J, the gap between germline ends came to 11 bases. The CDR3 sequence is CAISDPSVPYEQYF. For the CDR3, the DNA is TGTGCCATCAGTGACCCGTCGGTCCCCTACGAGCAGTACTTC.

The rearrangement links TRBV7-2 to TRBJ1-3, with D possibly matching TRBD1 (6 bases). Germline-derived CDR1 and CDR2 are SGHTA and FQGNSA. Trimming cost V 1 base and J 0 bases, with 16 bases left between them. The CDR3 is 18 amino acids. The CDR3 DNA reads TGTGCCAGCAGCTTAGGCCTAGACAGGCTGGACTCTGGAAACACCATATATTTT. It translates to CASSLGLDRLDSGNTIYF.

This clonotype was counted between two and nine times. The CDR3 here is CASSYEVLYQETQYF. CDR3 DNA sequence: TGTGCCAGCAGTTATGAAGTTCTGTACCAAGAGACCCAGTACTTC. The chain recombines TRBV6-8 with TRBJ2-5; D ambiguous. This CDR3 comprises 15 residues. Per the germline V gene, CDR1 is MNHGY and CDR2 is SAAAGT. V lost 3 bases, J lost 0 bases, and 11 bases lay in between.

The chain has TRBV6-1 and TRBJ2-4; possible D gene TRBD1, 6 bases. Germline V lookup: CDR1 MNHNS, CDR2 SASEGT. This CDR3 region has 15 residues. V was shortened by 5 bases and J by 2 bases, with 13 bases between the two germline ends. The CDR3 region has the DNA TGTGCCAGCAGTTCCACCAGGGGACCCAAAAACATTCAGTACTTC. Protein: CASSSTRGPKNIQYF.

The genes are TRBV6-1 and TRBJ2-7; possible D gene TRBD1, 6 bases. Deletions cut 2 bases from V and 6 bases from J, with 14 bases between. Germline CDR1 is MNHNS and CDR2 is SASEGT. This CDR3 has 14 residues. The CDR3 DNA follows: TGTGCCAGCAGTGAATGGACAGCTCATCGCGAGCAGTACGTC. It codes for CASSEWTAHREQYV.

The V and J genes are TRBV6-6 and TRBJ2-1; TRBD2 matches 8 bases. The V gene's germline CDR1 is MNHNY and CDR2 SVGAGI (reference sequence). This CDR3 contains 13 residues. V gave up 7 bases and J gave up 5 bases; unmatched junction bases: 4. This CDR3 is CASTGGPNNEQFF. The CDR3 DNA sequence: TGTGCCAGCACGGGGGGGCCAAACAATGAGCAGTTCTTC.